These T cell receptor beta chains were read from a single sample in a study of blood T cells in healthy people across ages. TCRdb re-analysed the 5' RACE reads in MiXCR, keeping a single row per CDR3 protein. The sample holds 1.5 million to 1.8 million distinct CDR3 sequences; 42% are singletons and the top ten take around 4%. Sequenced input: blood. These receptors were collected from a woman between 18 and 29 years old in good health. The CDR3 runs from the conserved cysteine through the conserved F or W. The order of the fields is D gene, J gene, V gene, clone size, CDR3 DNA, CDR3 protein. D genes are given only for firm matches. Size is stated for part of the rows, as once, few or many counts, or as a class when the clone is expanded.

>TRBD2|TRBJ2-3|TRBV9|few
TGTGCCAGCAGCCCTAGCGGGGGGGCCCCAGATACGCAGTATTTT
CASSPSGGAPDTQYF
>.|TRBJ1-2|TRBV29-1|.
TGCAGCGTGGCCGGGACTCTGTATGGCTACACCTTC
CSVAGTLYGYTF
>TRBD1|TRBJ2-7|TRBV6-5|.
TGTGCCAGCAGGGCGAAAGGACAGGGGACCAATGAGCAGTACTTC
CASRAKGQGTNEQYF
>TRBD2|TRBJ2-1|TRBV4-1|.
TGCGCCAGCAGCCAAGAAGGCCCCGGAATTAGCGGGGGCTACGAGCAGTTCTTC
CASSQEGPGISGGYEQFF
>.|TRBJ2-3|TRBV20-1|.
TGCAGTGCTAGGCGGCCGGAAGGGGGTGCGGGCCCGCAAGATACGCAGTATTTT
CSARRPEGGAGPQDTQYF
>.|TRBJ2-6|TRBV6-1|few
TGTGCCAGCAGTGAAGTAATGCTGGCCCCTGGGGCCAACGTCCTGACTTTC
CASSEVMLAPGANVLTF
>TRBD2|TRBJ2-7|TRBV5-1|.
TGCGCCAGCAGCGATGTAGCGGGATGGGGCAATGAGCAGTACTTC
CASSDVAGWGNEQYF
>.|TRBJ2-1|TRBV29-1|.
TGCAGCGTTTGGCGGCAGGGCTACAATGAGCAGTTCTTC
CSVWRQGYNEQFF
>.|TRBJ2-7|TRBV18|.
TGTGCCAGCTCATCGGGTCCTAGACAGGACGGGGACGAGCAGTACTTC
CASSSGPRQDGDEQYF
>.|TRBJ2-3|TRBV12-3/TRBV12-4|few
TGTGCCAGCAGTTTTGTGGGGGGCAGCACAGATACGCAGTATTTT
CASSFVGGSTDTQYF
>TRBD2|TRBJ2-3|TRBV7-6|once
TGTGCCAGCACCTTAGCGGGGATGGCAGATACGCAGTATTTT
CASTLAGMADTQYF
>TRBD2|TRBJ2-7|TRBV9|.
TGTGCCAGCAGCGTAGCAGGACTAGCCTCCGAGCAGTACTTC
CASSVAGLASEQYF
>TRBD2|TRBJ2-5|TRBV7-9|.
TGTGCCAGCAGTTCCGGACTAGCTCCGGAGACCCAGTACTTC
CASSSGLAPETQYF
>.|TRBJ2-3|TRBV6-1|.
TGTGCCAGCAGAGACTCAGGGCTCGCAGATACGCAGTATTTT
CASRDSGLADTQYF
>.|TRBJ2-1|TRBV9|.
TGTGCCAGCAGCGCTCCCACGGCTATCTCCTACAATGAGCAGTTCTTC
CASSAPTAISYNEQFF
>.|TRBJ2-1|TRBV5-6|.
TGTGCCAGCAGCCCTGTGAGCTCAGAATACAATGAGCAGTTCTTC
CASSPVSSEYNEQFF